Presented here are 31 T cell receptor beta chains from one specimen sequenced in a study of T cell responses to AZD1222 COVID-19 vaccine. This table comes from immunoSEQ multiplex PCR, and its TCRdb copy is limited to in-frame clones, with some not included. The table lists about 160,000 clones, around nine tenths of them singletons. Source: peripheral blood, taken 28 days after the second AZD1222 dose. The receptors stem from an adult who received the AZD1222 COVID-19 vaccine.

The chain joins TRBV2 to TRBJ2-3; perhaps TRBD2 as D (6 bases). The CDR3 sequence is 14 residues long. Germline V gene lookup returns CDR1 SNHLY and CDR2 FYNNEI. V was shortened by 4 bases and J by 4 bases, with 12 bases between the two germline ends. The CDR3 bases are TGTGCCAGCAGTGCACGGGAGTCTGCAGATACGCAGTATTTT. The encoded protein is CASSARESADTQYF. Together with reference TRBV2 and TRBJ2-3, the CDR3 gives the full variable domain: EPEVTQTPSHQVTQMGQEVILRCVPISNHLYFYWYRQILGQKVEFLVSFYNNEISEKSEIFDDQFSVERPDGSNFTLKIRSTKLEDSAMYFCASSARESADTQYFGPGTRLTVL.

The chain carries TRBV6-1 and TRBJ1-4; the D gene is possibly TRBD1 (6 bases). There are 15 residues in the CDR3. Germline V gene lookup returns CDR1 MNHNS and CDR2 SASEGT. V was trimmed by 1 base and J by 10 bases, leaving 16 bases between them. In nucleotides, the CDR3 is TGTGCCAGCAGTGAAGACCTGGGACAAGGCGGAAAACTGTTTTTT. Its protein product is CASSEDLGQGGKLFF.

By sample share, this clone is medium-sized. The chain recombines TRBV5-1 with TRBJ2-3, with TRBD1 matching over 10 bases. Germline CDR1 SGHRS, CDR2 YFSETQ. Trimming removed 2 bases from V and 2 bases from J; junction bases left unmatched: 8. The CDR3 loop spans 17 amino acids. The CDR3 nucleotides are TGCGCCAGCAGCTTACATACCGGGACAGGGGTCACAGATACGCAGTATTTT. This encodes CASSLHTGTGVTDTQYF.

The chain uses TRBV5-5 and TRBJ2-6, with D maybe TRBD1 (6 bases). Germline CDR1 is SGHKS and CDR2 is YYEKEE (reference sequence). Trimming removed 0 bases at V and 3 bases at J, with 19 bases between. CDR3 length equals 19 residues. The CDR3 bases are TGTGCCAGCAGCTTGGACCGCTCCGCAGGGGTCGGTGGGGCCAACGTCCTGACTTTC. Its translation: CASSLDRSAGVGGANVLTF.

The chain recombines TRBV6-5 with TRBJ2-1; a possible D gene is TRBD1 (5 bases). V shed 8 bases and J shed 2 bases, with 10 bases lying between them. The CDR3 sequence is 13 residues long. Per the germline V gene, CDR1 is MNHEY and CDR2 is SVGAGI. The DNA of the CDR3 is TGTGCCAGCGGCAGGGATACCTACAATGAGCAGTTCTTC. Amino acids: CASGRDTYNEQFF.

J is TRBJ2-1 and V is TRBV7-2; D is unclear. Germline V CDR1 and CDR2: SGHTA, FQGNSA. Trimming removed 0 bases at V and 8 bases at J, with 11 bases between. This CDR3 comprises 14 residues. CDR3 sequence (DNA): TGTGCCAGCAGCTTAGCGGCTAGTAACGATGAGCAGTTCTTC. The encoded protein is CASSLAASNDEQFF. The variable domain in full, with the rest retrieved from reference TRBV7-2 and TRBJ2-1, is GAGVSQSPSNKVTEKGKDVELRCDPISGHTALYWYRQSLGQGLEFLIYFQGNSAPDKSGLPSDRFSAERTGGSVSTLTIQRTQQEDSAVYLCASSLAASNDEQFFGPGTRLTVL.

The chain links TRBV29-1 to TRBJ1-3; TRBD1 matches 7 bases. The trim removed 7 bases at V and 0 bases at J, leaving 9 bases unmatched. Germline lookup yields CDR1 SQVTM and CDR2 ANQGSEA. The CDR3 consists of 15 residues. Written as DNA, the CDR3 is TGCAGCGGGAGTTTAGGGGGCGTCTCTGGAAACACCATATATTTT. Its translation is CSGSLGGVSGNTIYF. Full variable domain (rest looked up from reference TRBV29-1 and TRBJ1-3): SAVISQKPSRDICQRGTSLTIQCQVDSQVTMMFWYRQQPGQSLTLIATANQGSEATYESGFVIDKFPISRPNLTFSTLTVSNMSPEDSSIYLCSGSLGGVSGNTIYFGEGSWLTVV.

The chain uses TRBV19 and TRBJ1-2, with 9 positions matching TRBD1. The trim removed 6 bases at V and 8 bases at J, leaving 4 bases unmatched. Germline V gene sequence: CDR1 LNHDA, CDR2 SQIVND (reference sequence). CDR3 length: 12 amino acids. The CDR3 loop reads CASRQGAKGYTF. The CDR3 DNA sequence: TGTGCCAGTAGACAGGGGGCGAAGGGCTACACCTTC.

The chain carries TRBV19 and TRBJ2-7; possible D gene TRBD1, 6 bases. This CDR3 is built from 17 residues. Germline CDR1 LNHDA, CDR2 SQIVND (reference sequence). Trimming stripped 1 base from V and 1 base from J, with 17 bases between. The CDR3 DNA sequence: TGTGCCAGTAGTATAGCCCCGGGGACAACGTATTCCTACGAGCAGTACTTC. Amino acid sequence: CASSIAPGTTYSYEQYF.

The CDR3 DNA follows: TGTGCCAGCAGCTTGACAGGCAGCACAGATACGCAGTATTTT. Amino acid sequence: CASSLTGSTDTQYF. V is TRBV11-2 and J is TRBJ2-3; perhaps TRBD1 as D (6 bases). CDR1 and CDR2 from the germline V gene are SGHAT and FQNNGV. The CDR3 has 14 amino acids. Trimming cost V 3 bases and J 0 bases, with 7 bases left between them.

This clone has a single count. The rearrangement links TRBV29-1 to TRBJ2-1; 7 bases align to TRBD1. Germline assignment: CDR1 SQVTM and CDR2 ANQGSEA. This CDR3 has 16 residues. Germline trimming cut 3 bases from V and 2 bases from J; bases unmatched to any gene: 10. This CDR3 reads CSVDGRAGGPYNEQFF. In DNA form, the CDR3 reads TGCAGCGTTGATGGAAGGGCAGGGGGTCCCTACAATGAGCAGTTCTTC.

The chain is built from TRBV7-9 and TRBJ1-1, with a tentative D call TRBD1 (5 bases). CDR1 is SEHNR and CDR2 is FQNEAQ in the germline V gene (reference sequence). The CDR3 contains 13 residues. The V gene lost 4 bases and the J gene lost 7 bases, with 13 bases spanning the gap. CDR3 coding DNA: TGTGCCAGCAGCTCAACGGGACTCTTTGAAGCTTTCTTT. This encodes CASSSTGLFEAFF.

This clone was found a few times. One end of the junction varies from germline; a read error may be responsible. The chain carries TRBV19 and TRBJ2-1; D unclear. Germline V gives CDR1 LNHDA, CDR2 SQIVND (reference sequence). This CDR3 contains 13 residues. CDR3 DNA: TGTGCCAGTGGCAGTCTAGGGTACAAGGAGCAGTTCTTC. Protein sequence: CASGSLGYKEQFF.

This chain joins TRBV10-1 and TRBJ2-1, with 10 positions matching TRBD1. The CDR3 is 18 amino acids. V gave up 1 base and J gave up 1 base; unmatched junction bases: 7. Germline loops: CDR1 WNHNN, CDR2 SYGVQD (reference sequence). The CDR3 coding sequence is TGCGCCAGCAGTGAGTGGCAGGGGACAGGGGTATCCTACAATGAGCAGTTCTTC. This translates into CASSEWQGTGVSYNEQFF.

V and J are TRBV6-1 and TRBJ1-4; no firm D call. The length of the CDR3 is 15 residues. Germline V gives CDR1 MNHNS, CDR2 SASEGT. Deletions cut 2 bases from V and 8 bases from J, with 15 bases between. The DNA for the CDR3 is TGTGCCAGCAGTGAATACCAGTTGAGAAGCGAAAAACTGTTTTTT. Protein: CASSEYQLRSEKLFF.

This clone was detected a few times. J is TRBJ1-1 and V is TRBV24-1; D remains unclear. The CDR3 is 14 residues long. Germline CDR1 and CDR2: KGHDR and SFDVKD. Trimming removed 5 bases at V and 1 base at J, with 10 bases between. As DNA, the CDR3 is TGTGCCACCAGTGCGGAGGGTAGGAACACTGAAGCTTTCTTT. It yields the protein CATSAEGRNTEAFF.

This clone showed up just once. The chain employs TRBV6-5 and TRBJ2-5; a weak D match, TRBD2 (6 bases). The CDR3 is 15 amino acids. The germline gives CDR1 MNHEY, CDR2 SVGAGI. Trimming pared 2 bases from V and 5 bases from J, leaving 15 bases between. CDR3: CASSYMGLNEETQYF. In nucleotides, the CDR3 is TGTGCCAGCAGTTACATGGGACTCAACGAGGAGACCCAGTACTTC.

This sequence joins TRBV6-5 and TRBJ2-7; TRBD1 might be the D (5 bases). This CDR3 comprises 11 residues. Germline lookup yields CDR1 MNHEY and CDR2 SVGAGI. The ends were cut back, 6 bases at V and 4 bases at J, with 7 bases in the middle. CDR3 region: CASRRGYEQYF. The CDR3 bases are TGTGCCAGCAGAAGGGGATACGAGCAGTACTTC.

The CDR3 DNA reads as TGTGCCAGCAGTGAAGGAGGACTAGCGGGGGTAAGGGAGTTCTTC. It encodes CASSEGGLAGVREFF. The rearrangement uses TRBV6-1 and TRBJ2-1, with 13 bases identical to TRBD2. This CDR3 has 15 residues. V gave up 1 base and J gave up 14 bases; unmatched junction bases: 8. Germline loops: CDR1 MNHNS, CDR2 SASEGT.

The chain uses TRBV25-1 and TRBJ2-5, with 7 bases matching TRBD2. Germline CDR1 is MGHDK and CDR2 is SYGVNS. CDR3 length equals 15 residues. J gave up 5 bases and V 4 bases, and 10 bases lay outside the gene matches. The CDR3 loop is CASSGIEGGPETQYF. CDR3 DNA: TGTGCCAGCAGTGGTATTGAGGGAGGGCCGGAGACCCAGTACTTC.

This chain joins TRBV4-1 and TRBJ2-4; D is undetermined. The CDR3 is 19 amino acids. V was cut by 3 bases and J by 0 bases, with 21 bases left in between. CDR1 is MGHRA, CDR2 YSYEKL, per germline. The CDR3 sequence: CASSHRMAVVDLAKNIQYF. The DNA for the CDR3 is TGCGCCAGCAGCCACCGAATGGCGGTGGTGGATTTAGCCAAAAACATTCAGTACTTC.

The chain employs TRBV19 and TRBJ2-1; TRBD2 aligns across 7 bases. The CDR3 contains 15 residues. Germline CDR1 reads LNHDA; CDR2 reads SQIVND (reference sequence). V trimming: 4 bases; J trimming: 5 bases; junction bases outside the gene matches: 8. The CDR3 region is CASSKVSGRHNEQFF. DNA for the CDR3: TGTGCCAGTAGTAAAGTTAGCGGGCGCCACAATGAGCAGTTCTTC.

The genes are TRBV4-1 and TRBJ2-7; 10 bases fit TRBD2. This CDR3 is 16 amino acids long. After removal of 3 bases from V and 3 bases from J, the junction contained 8 bases not matched to a gene. Germline loops: CDR1 MGHRA, CDR2 YSYEKL. Written as DNA, the CDR3 is TGCGCCAGCAGCCACCAATCAGGACTAGCGGACTACGAGCAGTACTTC. Translation gives CASSHQSGLADYEQYF.

The chain uses TRBV27 and TRBJ1-1; TRBD1 agrees at 7 bases. Per the germline V gene, CDR1 is MNHEY and CDR2 is SMNVEV (reference sequence). V lost 6 bases, J lost 4 bases, and 11 bases stayed unmatched. The CDR3 length is 15 residues. The CDR3 spells CASRETGVGSTEAFF. The DNA of the CDR3 is TGTGCCAGCAGGGAAACAGGGGTGGGGAGCACTGAAGCTTTCTTT.

The chain has TRBV4-1 and TRBJ1-1; 8 bases fit TRBD1. Per germline, CDR1 MGHRA and CDR2 YSYEKL. CDR3 length: 15 residues. Unmatched junction bases numbered 4, after V lost 3 bases and J lost 1 base. The CDR3 region has the DNA TGCGCCAGCAGCCAGAGACAGGGGTCGAACACTGAAGCTTTCTTT. This gives the protein CASSQRQGSNTEAFF.

The chain recombines TRBV5-1 with TRBJ2-1, with 11 bases identical to TRBD1. V shed 5 bases, J shed 8 bases, and the junction held 6 bases outside the gene matches. Germline CDR1 reads SGHRS; CDR2 reads YFSETQ. The CDR3 totals 14 residues. CDR3 in DNA: TGCGCCAGCAGAGGACAGGGGGCCATCGATGAGCAGTTCTTC. Translated: CASRGQGAIDEQFF.

The chain recombines TRBV10-3 with TRBJ2-3, with TRBD1 identical over 10 bases. Germline V CDR1 and CDR2: ENHRY, SYGVKD. The CDR3 has 13 amino acids. After removal of 10 bases from V and 5 bases from J, the junction contained 6 bases not matched to a gene. CDR3 sequence: CATGQGVRDTQYF. The CDR3 DNA is TGTGCCACCGGACAGGGGGTGAGAGATACGCAGTATTTT.

The chain employs TRBV18 and TRBJ1-3, with TRBD1 matching 8 bases. Germline CDR1 and CDR2: KGHSH and LQKENI. CDR3 size: 15 residues. V trimming: 4 bases; J trimming: 2 bases; junction bases outside the gene matches: 4. The CDR3 bases are TGTGCCAGCTCACTAGAGACAGGGGCTGGAAACACCATATATTTT. It codes for CASSLETGAGNTIYF.

The CDR3 reads CASSISGTHNLDNSPLHF. CDR3 sequence (DNA): TGTGCCAGCAGCATCTCCGGGACCCACAACCTAGATAATTCACCCCTCCACTTT. The V gene is TRBV21-1, the J gene TRBJ1-6. TRBV21-1 is a pseudogene locus. The CDR3 runs 18 residues.

The chain carries TRBV27 and TRBJ1-1; D remains ambiguous. Germline V gene lookup returns CDR1 MNHEY and CDR2 SMNVEV (reference sequence). The CDR3 has 14 amino acids. V lost 0 bases and J lost 4, with 9 bases in between. CDR3 sequence (DNA): TGTGCCAGCAGTTTATCAAACGCGTTCACTGAAGCTTTCTTT. Its protein product is CASSLSNAFTEAFF.

This chain joins TRBV27 and TRBJ2-2; 8 bases fit TRBD1. V was clipped by 2 bases and J by 4 bases; unmatched bases: 9. Looked up from germline, CDR1 is MNHEY and CDR2 is SMNVEV (reference sequence). The CDR3 contains 17 residues. CDR3 region: CASSLVVGQGATGELFF. The CDR3 DNA follows: TGTGCCAGCAGTTTAGTGGTCGGGCAGGGGGCCACCGGGGAGCTGTTTTTT.